This T cell receptor beta chain stems from a study of T cell responses to AZD1222 COVID-19 vaccine. Notes on the study in general: With dominance at 160-218 and 743-854, vaccine-associated CD4 TCRs spanned spike. Just a handful of AZD1222 recipients were seropositive at baseline. Females outnumbered males among donors, who were mostly white British; clonal diversity was possibly underestimated. Increased Spike-specific TCR breadth and depth were observed after two AZD1222 doses.

Remarks on this clone: The antigen remains undetermined.

CDR1 SGHRS and CDR2 YFSETQ come from the germline V gene. This CDR3 spans 13 amino acids. The J segment lost 8 bases and the V segment lost 4 bases, leaving 5 bases of the junction unmatched. Profiled with immunoSEQ multiplex PCR; TCRdb holds only in-frame clones, not every one. The sample includes about 140,000 clones, roughly 85% seen only once; the top ten take 7.9%. This chain joins TRBV5-1 and TRBJ1-3; 8 bases fit TRBD1. The sequence came from an adult who received the MenACWY meningococcal vaccine as a control. The sample here was peripheral blood, taken 28 days after the second dose of the MenACWY control vaccine. The CDR3 nucleotides are TGCGCCAGCAGCAACCAGGGGGCAGACACCATATATTTT. Residues: CASSNQGADTIYF.